The clone carrying this T cell receptor beta chain has ten or more counts. Its target is not known. This entry is derived from a study of T cells in Graves' hyperthyroidism and ophthalmopathy. PBMCs were sourced from less than 12 ml fresh peripheral blood. Study-level points and caveats: Progression to ophthalmopathy was predicted a median of about 6.6 months early. A model using 13 V-J features told ophthalmopathy apart from stable hyperthyroidism.

The CDR3 is 15 residues long. The V segment lost 1 base and the J segment 6 bases; nucleotides outside the gene matches: 6. Germline assignment: CDR1 SGHTA and CDR2 FQGTGA. Authors of the study amplified TCR beta CDR3 regions from RNA transcripts. RT-PCR in the first round (using the HTBI primer set) targeted the TCR CDR3. In TCRdb, the multiplex PCR reads were re-called with MiXCR into one record per CDR3 protein. The sample consists of roughly 600,000 distinct CDR3 sequences, about 14% of them appearing once. J is TRBJ2-1 and V is TRBV7-3; 7 nucleotides match TRBD2. The sequenced material came from blood. This sequence was found in a woman aged 45-65 years with Graves' ophthalmopathy. CDR3 sequence reads: CASSLRLGGINEQFF. As DNA, the CDR3 is TGTGCCAGCAGCTTAAGGTTGGGAGGGATCAATGAGCAGTTCTTC.